What follows is one T cell receptor (beta chain) and its context. No antigen is known for it. CDR3 length equals 13 residues. V shed 2 bases and J shed 11 bases, with 18 bases lying between them. CDR1 is GTSNPN, CDR2 SVGIG, per germline (reference sequence). The entry originates in a study of cytotoxic CD8 clonotypes in ibrutinib-treated CLL. Study-level results: Sampling schedules were unmatched across sustained-remission and progressing patients. A rise in clonality was seen at ibrutinib response, and a fall back toward baseline was seen at progression.

Assay used: immunoSEQ multiplex PCR; TCRdb lists only in-frame clones, some missing. This sample has around 140,000 clones, with about 78% found just once. This TCR derives from a human donor with chronic lymphocytic leukemia. This rearrangement joins TRBV30 to TRBJ1-1; tentative D call: TRBD1 (5 bases). The sample was PBMCs, taken after 24 months of ibrutinib treatment. The CDR3 loop is CAWSPGAGRWAFF. The CDR3 DNA reads as TGTGCCTGGAGTCCCGGGGCAGGGCGGTGGGCTTTCTTT.